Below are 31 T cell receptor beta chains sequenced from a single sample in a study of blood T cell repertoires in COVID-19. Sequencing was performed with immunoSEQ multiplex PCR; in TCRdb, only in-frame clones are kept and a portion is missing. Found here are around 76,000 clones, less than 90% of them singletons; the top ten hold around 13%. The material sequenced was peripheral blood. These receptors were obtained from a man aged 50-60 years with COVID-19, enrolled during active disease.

CDR3 in amino acids: CASSPDRGLTYEQYF. In nucleotides, the CDR3 is TGTGCCAGCAGCCCAGACAGGGGCCTCACCTACGAGCAGTACTTC. The V call is TRBV11-2, the J call TRBJ2-7; TRBD1 agrees at 8 bases. This CDR3 spans 15 amino acids. V trimming: 5 bases; J trimming: 2 bases; junction bases outside the gene matches: 8. CDR1 is SGHAT and CDR2 is FQNNGV in the germline V gene.

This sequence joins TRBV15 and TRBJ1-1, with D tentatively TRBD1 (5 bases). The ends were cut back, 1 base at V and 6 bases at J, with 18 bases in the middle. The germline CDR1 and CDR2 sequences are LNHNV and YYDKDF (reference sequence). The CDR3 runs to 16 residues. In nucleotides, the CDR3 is TGTGCCACCAGCAGAGCCCCCACCTGGGAACAGGCTGAAGCTTTCTTT. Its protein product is CATSRAPTWEQAEAFF.

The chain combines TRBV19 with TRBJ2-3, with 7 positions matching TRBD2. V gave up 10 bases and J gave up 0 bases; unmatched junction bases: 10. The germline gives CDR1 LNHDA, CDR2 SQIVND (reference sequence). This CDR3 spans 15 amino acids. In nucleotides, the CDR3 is TGTGCCACCCCATCGCGGGAGTGCAGCACAGATACGCAGTATTTT. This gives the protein CATPSRECSTDTQYF.

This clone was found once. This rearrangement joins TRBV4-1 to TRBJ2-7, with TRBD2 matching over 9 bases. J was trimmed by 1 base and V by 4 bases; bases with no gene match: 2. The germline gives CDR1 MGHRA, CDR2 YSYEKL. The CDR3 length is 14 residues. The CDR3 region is CASSPSGVSYEQYF. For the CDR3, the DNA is TGCGCCAGCAGCCCTAGCGGGGTTTCCTACGAGCAGTACTTC.

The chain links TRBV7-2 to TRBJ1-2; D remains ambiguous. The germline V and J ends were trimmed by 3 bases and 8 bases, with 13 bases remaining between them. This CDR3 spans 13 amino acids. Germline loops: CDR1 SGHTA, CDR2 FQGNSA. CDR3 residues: CASSFLGVGGYTF. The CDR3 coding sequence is TGTGCCAGCAGCTTCCTTGGAGTTGGAGGCTACACCTTC.

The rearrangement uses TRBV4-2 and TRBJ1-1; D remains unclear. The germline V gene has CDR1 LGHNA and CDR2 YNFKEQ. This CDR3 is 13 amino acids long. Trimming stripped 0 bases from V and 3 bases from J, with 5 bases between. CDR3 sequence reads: CASSQDRDTEAFF. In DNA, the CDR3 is TGTGCCAGCAGCCAAGATCGGGACACTGAAGCTTTCTTT.

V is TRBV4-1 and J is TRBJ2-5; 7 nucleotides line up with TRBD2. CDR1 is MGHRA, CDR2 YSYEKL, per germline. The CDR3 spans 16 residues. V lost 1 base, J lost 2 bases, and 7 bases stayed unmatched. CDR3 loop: CASSQGIGLGQETQYF. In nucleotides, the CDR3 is TGCGCCAGCAGCCAAGGTATAGGACTAGGACAAGAGACCCAGTACTTC.

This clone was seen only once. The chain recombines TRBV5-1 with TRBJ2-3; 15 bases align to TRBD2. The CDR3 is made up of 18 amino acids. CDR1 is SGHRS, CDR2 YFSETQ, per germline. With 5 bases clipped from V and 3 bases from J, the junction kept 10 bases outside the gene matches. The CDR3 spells CASSSTGTSGGRTDTQYF. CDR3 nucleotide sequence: TGCGCCAGCAGTTCTACCGGGACTAGCGGGGGGAGGACAGATACGCAGTATTTT. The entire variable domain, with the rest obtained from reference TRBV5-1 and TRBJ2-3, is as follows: KAGVTQTPRYLIKTRGQQVTLSCSPISGHRSVSWYQQTPGQGLQFLFEYFSETQRNKGNFPGRFSGRQFSNSRSEMNVSTLELGDSALYLCASSSTGTSGGRTDTQYFGPGTRLTVL.

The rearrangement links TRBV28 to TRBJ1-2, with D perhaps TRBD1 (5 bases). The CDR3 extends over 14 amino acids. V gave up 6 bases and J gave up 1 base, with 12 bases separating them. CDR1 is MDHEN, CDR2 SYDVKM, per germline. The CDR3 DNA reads TGTGCCAGCAGCTTCTCGGGGGGTAACTATGGCTACACCTTC. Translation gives CASSFSGGNYGYTF.

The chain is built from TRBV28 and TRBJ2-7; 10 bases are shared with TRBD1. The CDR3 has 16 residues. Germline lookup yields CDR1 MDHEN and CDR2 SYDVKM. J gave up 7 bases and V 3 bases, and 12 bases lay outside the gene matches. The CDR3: CASSFFLVTGGEEQYF. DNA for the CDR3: TGTGCCAGCAGTTTTTTTCTCGTGACAGGGGGCGAGGAGCAGTACTTC.

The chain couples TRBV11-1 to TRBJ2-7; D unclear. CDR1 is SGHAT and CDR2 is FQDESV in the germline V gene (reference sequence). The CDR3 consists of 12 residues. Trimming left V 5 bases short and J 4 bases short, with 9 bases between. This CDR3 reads CASSPDRYEQYF. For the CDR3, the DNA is TGTGCCAGCAGCCCCGATCGGTACGAGCAGTACTTC. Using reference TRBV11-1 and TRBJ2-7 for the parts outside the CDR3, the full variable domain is EAEVAQSPRYKITEKSQAVAFWCDPISGHATLYWYRQILGQGPELLVQFQDESVVDDSQLPKDRFSAERLKGVDSTLKIQPAELGDSAMYLCASSPDRYEQYFGPGTRLTVT.

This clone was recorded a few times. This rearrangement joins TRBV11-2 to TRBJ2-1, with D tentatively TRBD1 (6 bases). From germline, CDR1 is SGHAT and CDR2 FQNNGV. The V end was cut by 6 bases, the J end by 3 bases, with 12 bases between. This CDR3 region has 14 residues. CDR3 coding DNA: TGTGCCAGCAGTCTAACAGGGCTCTACAATGAGCAGTTCTTC. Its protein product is CASSLTGLYNEQFF.

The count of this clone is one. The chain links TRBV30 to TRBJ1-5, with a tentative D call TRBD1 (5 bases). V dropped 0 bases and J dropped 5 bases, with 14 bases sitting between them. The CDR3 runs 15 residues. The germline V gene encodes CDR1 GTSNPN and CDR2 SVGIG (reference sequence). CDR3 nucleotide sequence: TGTGCCTGGAGTGTAGGTCCCAGGGATGATCAGCCCCAGCATTTT. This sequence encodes CAWSVGPRDDQPQHF.

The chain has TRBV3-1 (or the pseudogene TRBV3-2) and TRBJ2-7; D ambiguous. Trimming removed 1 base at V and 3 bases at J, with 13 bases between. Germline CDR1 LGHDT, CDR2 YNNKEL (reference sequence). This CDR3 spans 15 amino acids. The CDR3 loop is CASSQAPQAIYEQYF. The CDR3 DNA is TGTGCCAGCAGCCAAGCCCCACAAGCGATCTACGAGCAGTACTTC.

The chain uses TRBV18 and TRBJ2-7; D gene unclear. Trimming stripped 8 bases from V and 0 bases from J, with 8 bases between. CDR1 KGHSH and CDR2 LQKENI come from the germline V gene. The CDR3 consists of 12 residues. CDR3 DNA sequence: TGTGCCAGCGCAGCTAGCTCCTACGAGCAGTACTTC. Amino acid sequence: CASAASSYEQYF. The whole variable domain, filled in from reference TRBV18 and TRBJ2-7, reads NAGVMQNPRHLVRRRGQEARLRCSPMKGHSHVYWYRQLPEEGLKFMVYLQKENIIDESGMPKERFSAEFPKEGPSILRIQQVVRGDSAAYFCASAASSYEQYFGPGTRLTVT.

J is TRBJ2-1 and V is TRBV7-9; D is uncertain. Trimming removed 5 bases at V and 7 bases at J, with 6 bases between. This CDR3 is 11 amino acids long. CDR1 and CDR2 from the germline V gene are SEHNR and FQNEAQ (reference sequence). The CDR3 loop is CASSNGNEQFF. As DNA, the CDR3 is TGTGCCAGCAGCAACGGTAATGAGCAGTTCTTC. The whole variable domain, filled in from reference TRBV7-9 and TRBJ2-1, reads DTGVSQNPRHKITKRGQNVTFRCDPISEHNRLYWYRQTLGQGPEFLTYFQNEAQLEKSRLLSDRFSAERPKGSFSTLEIQRTEQGDSAMYLCASSNGNEQFFGPGTRLTVL.

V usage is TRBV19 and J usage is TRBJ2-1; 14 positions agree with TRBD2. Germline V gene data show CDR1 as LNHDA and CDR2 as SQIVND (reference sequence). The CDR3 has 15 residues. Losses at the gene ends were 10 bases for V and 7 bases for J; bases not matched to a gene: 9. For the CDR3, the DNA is TGTGCCACCGGGACTAGCGGGAGACTATCAAATGAGCAGTTCTTC. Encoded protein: CATGTSGRLSNEQFF.

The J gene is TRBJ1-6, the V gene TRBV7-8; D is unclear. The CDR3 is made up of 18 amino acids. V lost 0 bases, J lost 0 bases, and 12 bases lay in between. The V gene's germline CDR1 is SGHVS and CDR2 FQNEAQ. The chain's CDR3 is CASSLALQASSYNSPLHF. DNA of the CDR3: TGTGCCAGCAGCTTAGCACTGCAGGCGAGCTCCTATAATTCACCCCTCCACTTT.

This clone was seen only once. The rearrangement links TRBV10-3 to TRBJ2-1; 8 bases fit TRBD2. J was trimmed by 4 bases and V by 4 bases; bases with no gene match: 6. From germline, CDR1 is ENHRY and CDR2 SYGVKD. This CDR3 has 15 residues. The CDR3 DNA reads TGTGCCATCAGTGGTAGCGGGAAGATATACAATGAGCAGTTCTTC. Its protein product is CAISGSGKIYNEQFF.

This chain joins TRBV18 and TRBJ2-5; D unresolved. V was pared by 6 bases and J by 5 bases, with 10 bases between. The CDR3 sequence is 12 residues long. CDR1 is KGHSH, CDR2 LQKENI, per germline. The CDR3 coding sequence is TGTGCCAGCTCCCTCCAGAGGGAGACCCAGTACTTC. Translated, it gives CASSLQRETQYF.

The CDR3 loop reads CASSVGGNNQPQHF. CDR3 coding DNA: TGTGCCAGCAGCGTAGGGGGCAACAATCAGCCCCAGCATTTT. The chain employs TRBV9 and TRBJ1-5, with D possibly TRBD1 on 5 matching bases. V shed 0 bases and J shed 3 bases, with 7 bases lying between them. CDR1 is SGDLS and CDR2 is YYNGEE in the germline V gene. The length of the CDR3 is 14 residues.

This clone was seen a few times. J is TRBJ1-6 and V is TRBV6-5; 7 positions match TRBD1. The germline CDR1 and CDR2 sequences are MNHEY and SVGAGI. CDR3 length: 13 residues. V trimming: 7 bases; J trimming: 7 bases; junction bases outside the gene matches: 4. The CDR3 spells CASTGTVNSPLHF. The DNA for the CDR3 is TGTGCCAGCACCGGGACAGTCAATTCACCCCTCCACTTT.

CDR3: CASAAGLETQYF. CDR3 coding DNA: TGTGCCTCCGCGGCAGGGTTAGAGACCCAGTACTTC. The rearrangement uses TRBV25-1 and TRBJ2-5; D possibly corresponds to TRBD1 (5 bases). V was trimmed by 11 bases and J by 4 bases, leaving 14 bases between them. The CDR3 is 12 amino acids. Germline CDR1 is MGHDK and CDR2 is SYGVNS.

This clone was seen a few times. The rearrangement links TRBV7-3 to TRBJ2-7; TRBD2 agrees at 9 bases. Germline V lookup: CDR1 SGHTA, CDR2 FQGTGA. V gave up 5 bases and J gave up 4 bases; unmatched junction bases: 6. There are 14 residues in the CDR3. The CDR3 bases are TGTGCCAGCAGCCCTAGCGGGATAGGATACGAGCAGTACTTC. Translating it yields CASSPSGIGYEQYF.

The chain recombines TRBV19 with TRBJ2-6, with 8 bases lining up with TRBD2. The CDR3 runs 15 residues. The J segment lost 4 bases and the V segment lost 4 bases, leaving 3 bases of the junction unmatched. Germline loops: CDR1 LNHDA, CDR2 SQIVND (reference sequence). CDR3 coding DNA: TGTGCCAGTAGTAGCGGGAGGAAGGGGGCCAACGTCCTGACTTTC. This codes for CASSSGRKGANVLTF.

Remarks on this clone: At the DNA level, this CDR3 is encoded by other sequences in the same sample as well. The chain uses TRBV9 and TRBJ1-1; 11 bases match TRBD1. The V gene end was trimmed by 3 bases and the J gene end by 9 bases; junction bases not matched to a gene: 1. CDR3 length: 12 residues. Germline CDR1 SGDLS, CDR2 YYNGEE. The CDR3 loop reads CASSADRGQAFF. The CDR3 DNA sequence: TGTGCCAGCAGCGCGGACAGGGGGCAAGCTTTCTTT.

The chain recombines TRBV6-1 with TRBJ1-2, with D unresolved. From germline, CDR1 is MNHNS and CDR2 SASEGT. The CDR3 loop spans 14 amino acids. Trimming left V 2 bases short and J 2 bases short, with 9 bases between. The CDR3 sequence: CASSENGGNYGYTF. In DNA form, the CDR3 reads TGTGCCAGCAGTGAAAACGGAGGGAACTATGGCTACACCTTC.

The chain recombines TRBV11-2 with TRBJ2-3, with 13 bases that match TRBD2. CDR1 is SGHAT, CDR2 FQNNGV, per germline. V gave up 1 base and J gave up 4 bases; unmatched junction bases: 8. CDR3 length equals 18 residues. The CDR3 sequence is CASSLVAGLAGVADTQYF. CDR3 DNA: TGTGCCAGCAGCTTAGTCGCCGGACTAGCGGGAGTGGCAGATACGCAGTATTTT. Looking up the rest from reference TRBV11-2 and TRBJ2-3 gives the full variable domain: EAGVAQSPRYKIIEKRQSVAFWCNPISGHATLYWYQQILGQGPKLLIQFQNNGVVDDSQLPKDRFSAERLKGVDSTLKIQPAKLEDSAVYLCASSLVAGLAGVADTQYFGPGTRLTVL.

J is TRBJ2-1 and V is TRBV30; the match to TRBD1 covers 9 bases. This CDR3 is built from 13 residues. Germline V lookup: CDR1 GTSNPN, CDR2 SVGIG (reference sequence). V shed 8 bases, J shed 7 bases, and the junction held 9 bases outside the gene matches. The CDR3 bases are TGTGCCAGCCGCCAGACAGGGGGAAATGAGCAGTTCTTC. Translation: CASRQTGGNEQFF.

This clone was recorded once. CDR3 nucleotides: TGTGCCAGCAGCCAAGGTTTCACAGGCCTTAACACCATATATTTT. This gives the protein CASSQGFTGLNTIYF. This chain joins TRBV3-1 (or the pseudogene TRBV3-2) and TRBJ1-3, with a weak D call TRBD1 (5 bases). V lost 1 base and J lost 7, with 14 bases in between. Germline V gene data show CDR1 as LGHDT and CDR2 as YNNKEL (reference sequence). The CDR3 covers 15 residues.

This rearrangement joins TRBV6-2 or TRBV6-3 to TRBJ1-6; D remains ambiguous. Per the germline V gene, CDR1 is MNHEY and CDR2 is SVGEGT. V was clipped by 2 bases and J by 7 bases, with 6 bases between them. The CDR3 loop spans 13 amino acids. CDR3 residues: CASSYEENSPLHF. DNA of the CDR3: TGTGCCAGCAGTTACGAGGAGAATTCACCCCTCCACTTT.